This TCR beta chain was recorded in a study of shared clonotypes between healthy human individuals. In replicate PCRs of sorted subsets, roughly 190 ng DNA, approximately 30,000 T cell genomes, was used. The protocol was immunoSEQ multiplex PCR, while the TCRdb copy is restricted to in-frame clones and leaves out a portion. Of about 990,000 clones detected, around 78% appear once; the ten largest clones hold roughly 0.57%. The receptor's source is a man aged 18 to 29 in good health. Some clones in this sample may be carry-over from other donors' samples. Input material: memory CD4+ T cells from PBMCs. Subset of the sample: CD45RA-negative fraction.

In nucleotides, the CDR3 is TGTGCCAGCAGCATGGGACTAGCGGGAGTGTTTGAGCAGTTCTTC. Protein sequence: CASSMGLAGVFEQFF. The rearrangement joins TRBV9 to TRBJ2-1; 14 positions match TRBD2. Germline CDR1 and CDR2: SGDLS and YYNGEE. CDR3 length: 15 residues. Unmatched junction bases numbered 6, after V lost 4 bases and J lost 9 bases.